The clone carrying this TCR beta chain was picked up a small number of times. Antigen unknown. The sample originates from a study of identical twins. Study-level points and caveats: Model-predicted out-of-frame TCR alpha sharing fell below observed values in monozygotic twins.

A single record per CDR3 protein comes from TCRdb applying MiXCR to the 5' RACE reads. Here the sample spans hundreds of thousands of distinct CDR3 sequences, 12% being singletons. These sequences were also reported in another study, on yellow fever vaccine responses in identical twins.

Sequencing input: PBMCs. This receptor was obtained from a woman between 18 and 29 years old in good health.

The CDR3 nucleotides are TGCAGTGCTACCCCCGGGACGAGCAATCAGCCCCAGCATTTT. This sequence encodes CSATPGTSNQPQHF. The J gene is TRBJ1-5, the V gene TRBV20-1, with D tentatively TRBD1 (5 bases). Germline V gene lookup returns CDR1 DFQATT and CDR2 SNEGSKA (reference sequence). The CDR3 loop spans 14 amino acids. The V and J ends lost 4 bases and 1 base respectively, with 11 bases between them.